This entry concerns a single TCR beta chain. Generated by immunoSEQ multiplex PCR, the TCRdb table keeps only in-frame clones and is missing some. The profile shows 250,000 to 350,000 clones, around 89% of them singletons. These data originate in a study of blood T cell repertoires in COVID-19. Sample: peripheral blood. This TCR was recovered from a man aged 25 to 40 with acute or convalescent COVID-19.

The CDR3 DNA follows: TGTGCCAGCAGCCAGACAGGGTTCACAGGGACCCAGTACTTC. Residues: CASSQTGFTGTQYF. The chain recombines TRBV4-2 with TRBJ2-5; 7 nucleotides match TRBD1. V gave up 3 bases and J gave up 7 bases; unmatched junction bases: 8. There are 14 residues in the CDR3. The germline gives CDR1 LGHNA, CDR2 YNFKEQ.